This TCR beta chain came from a study of CD8+ T cells in alopecia areata. Across the whole study: Treated patients were given oral tofacitinib, which was dosed at 5 to 10 mg twice daily.

V gave up 0 bases and J gave up 1 base, with 9 bases separating them. From germline, CDR1 is MGHRA and CDR2 YSYEKL. The CDR3 totals 15 residues. Extracted RNA was reverse transcribed into cDNA, the sequencing template. Some clones are missing from TCRdb's copy, which holds only in-frame ones; the method was immunoSEQ multiplex PCR. The data show roughly 250,000 clones, 67% seen once. A note on this clone: Its antigen is still unknown. The same CDR3 is also encoded by other DNA sequences in this sample.

Study-wide results and caveats: Among patients, TCR sharing was less clear than in mice, a difference possibly due in part to HLA diversity in the patient population.

Peripheral blood and lesional scalp punch biopsies were taken from alopecia areata patients. J is TRBJ2-5 and V is TRBV4-1; D could derive from TRBD1 or TRBD2 (5 bases each). Material: CD4+ T cells sorted from blood, obtained at week 0. The sequence was collected from a human donor with alopecia areata. The CDR3 spells CASSQEGTVQETQYF. CDR3 bases: TGCGCCAGCAGCCAAGAGGGGACGGTCCAAGAGACCCAGTACTTC.